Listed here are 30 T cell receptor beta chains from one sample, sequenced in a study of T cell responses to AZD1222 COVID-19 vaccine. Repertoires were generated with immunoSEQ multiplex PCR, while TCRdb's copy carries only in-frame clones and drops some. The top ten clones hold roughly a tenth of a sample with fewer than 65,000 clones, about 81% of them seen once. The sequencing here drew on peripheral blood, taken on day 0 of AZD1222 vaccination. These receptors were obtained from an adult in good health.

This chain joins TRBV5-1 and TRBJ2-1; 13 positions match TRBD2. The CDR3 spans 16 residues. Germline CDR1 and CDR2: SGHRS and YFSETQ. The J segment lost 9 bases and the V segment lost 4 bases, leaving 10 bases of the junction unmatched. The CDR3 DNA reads TGCGCCAGCAGCCCGACGGGACTAGCGGGATCGGGTGAGCAGTTCTTC. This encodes CASSPTGLAGSGEQFF.

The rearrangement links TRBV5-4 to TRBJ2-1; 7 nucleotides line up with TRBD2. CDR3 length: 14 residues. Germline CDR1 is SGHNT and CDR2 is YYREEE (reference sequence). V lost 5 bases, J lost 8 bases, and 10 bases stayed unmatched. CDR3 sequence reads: CASRNGLVGDEQFF. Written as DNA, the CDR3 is TGTGCCAGCAGAAATGGACTAGTTGGCGATGAGCAGTTCTTC. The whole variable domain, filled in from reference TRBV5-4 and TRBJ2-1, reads ETGVTQSPTHLIKTRGQQVTLRCSSQSGHNTVSWYQQALGQGPQFIFQYYREEENGRGNFPPRFSGLQFPNYSSELNVNALELDDSALYLCASRNGLVGDEQFFGPGTRLTVL.

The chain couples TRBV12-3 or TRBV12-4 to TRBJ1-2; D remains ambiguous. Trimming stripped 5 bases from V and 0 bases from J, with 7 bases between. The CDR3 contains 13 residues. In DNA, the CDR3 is TGTGCCAGCAGTGCCGCCGCTAACTATGGCTACACCTTC. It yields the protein CASSAAANYGYTF.

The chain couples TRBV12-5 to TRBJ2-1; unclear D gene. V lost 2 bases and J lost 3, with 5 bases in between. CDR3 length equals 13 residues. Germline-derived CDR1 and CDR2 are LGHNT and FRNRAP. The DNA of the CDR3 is TGTGCTAGTGGTTTGTACAACTACAATGAGCAGTTCTTC. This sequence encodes CASGLYNYNEQFF.

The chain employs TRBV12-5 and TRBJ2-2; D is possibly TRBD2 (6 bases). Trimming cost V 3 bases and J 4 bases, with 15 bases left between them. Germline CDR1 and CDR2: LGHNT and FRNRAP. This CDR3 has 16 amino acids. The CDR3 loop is CASGFWDSRGTGELFF. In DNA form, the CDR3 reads TGTGCTAGTGGTTTTTGGGACTCCCGGGGCACCGGGGAGCTGTTTTTT.

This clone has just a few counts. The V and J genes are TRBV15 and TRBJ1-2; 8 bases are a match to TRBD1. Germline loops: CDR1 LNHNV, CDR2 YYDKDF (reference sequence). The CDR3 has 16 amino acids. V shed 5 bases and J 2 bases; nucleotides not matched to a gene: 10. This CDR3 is CATSLGVQGGNYGYTF. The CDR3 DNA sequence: TGTGCCACCAGCCTAGGCGTACAGGGGGGAAACTATGGCTACACCTTC.

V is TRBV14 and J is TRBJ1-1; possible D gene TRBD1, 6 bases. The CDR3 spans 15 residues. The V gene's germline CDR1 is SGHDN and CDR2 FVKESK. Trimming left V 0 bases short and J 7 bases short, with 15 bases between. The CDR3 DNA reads TGTGCCAGCAGCCAAGATGTTGGGGGGGCCAATGAAGCTTTCTTT. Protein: CASSQDVGGANEAFF. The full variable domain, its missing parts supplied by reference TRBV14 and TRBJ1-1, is EAGVTQFPSHSVIEKGQTVTLRCDPISGHDNLYWYRRVMGKEIKFLLHFVKESKQDESGMPNNRFLAERTGGTYSTLKVQPAELEDSGVYFCASSQDVGGANEAFFGQGTRLTVV.

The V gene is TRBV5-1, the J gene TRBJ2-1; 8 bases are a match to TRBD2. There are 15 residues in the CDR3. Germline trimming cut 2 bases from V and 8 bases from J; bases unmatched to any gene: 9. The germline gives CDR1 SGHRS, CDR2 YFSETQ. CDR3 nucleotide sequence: TGCGCCAGCAGCTTACGGACTAGCAGAAGGGATGAGCAGTTCTTC. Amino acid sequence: CASSLRTSRRDEQFF.

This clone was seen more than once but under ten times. The CDR3 here is CASRPGGGTEAFF. As DNA, the CDR3 is TGTGCCAGCAGACCAGGGGGGGGGACTGAAGCTTTCTTT. The genes are TRBV6-5 and TRBJ1-1; 7 bases are a match to TRBD1. J lost 5 bases, V lost 6 bases, and 6 bases had no gene match. Germline V gene lookup returns CDR1 MNHEY and CDR2 SVGAGI. The CDR3 loop spans 13 amino acids.

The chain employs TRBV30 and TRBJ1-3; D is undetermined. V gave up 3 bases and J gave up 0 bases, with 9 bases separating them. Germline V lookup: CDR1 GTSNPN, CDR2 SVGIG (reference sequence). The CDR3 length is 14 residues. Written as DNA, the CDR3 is TGTGCCTGGAGCGCTGGGGTCTCTGGAAACACCATATATTTT. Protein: CAWSAGVSGNTIYF. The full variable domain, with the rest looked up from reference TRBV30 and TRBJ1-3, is SQTIHQWPATLVQPVGSPLSLECTVEGTSNPNLYWYRQAAGRGLQLLFYSVGIGQISSEVPQNLSASRPQDRQFILSSKKLLLSDSGFYLCAWSAGVSGNTIYFGEGSWLTVV.

CDR3 bases: TGCGCCAGCAGCCCTCAACCCCCCACCGGAGAGACCCAGTACTTC. It encodes CASSPQPPTGETQYF. This sequence joins TRBV5-1 and TRBJ2-5; D is ambiguous. The CDR3 consists of 15 residues. In germline, CDR1 is SGHRS, CDR2 YFSETQ. Trimming shortened V by 4 bases and J by 4 bases, and 17 bases separated the two germline ends.

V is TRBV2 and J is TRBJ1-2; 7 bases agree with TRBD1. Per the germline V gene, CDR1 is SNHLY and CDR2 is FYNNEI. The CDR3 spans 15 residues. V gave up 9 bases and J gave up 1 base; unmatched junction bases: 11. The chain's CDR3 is CARRGQPNNNYGYTF. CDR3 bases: TGTGCCAGGAGGGGACAGCCTAATAATAACTATGGCTACACCTTC. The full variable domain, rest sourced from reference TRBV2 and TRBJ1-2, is EPEVTQTPSHQVTQMGQEVILRCVPISNHLYFYWYRQILGQKVEFLVSFYNNEISEKSEIFDDQFSVERPDGSNFTLKIRSTKLEDSAMYFCARRGQPNNNYGYTFGSGTRLTVV.

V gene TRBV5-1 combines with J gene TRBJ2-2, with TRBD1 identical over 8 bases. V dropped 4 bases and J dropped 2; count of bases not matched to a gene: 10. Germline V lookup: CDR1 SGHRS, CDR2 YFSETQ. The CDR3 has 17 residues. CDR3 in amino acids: CASSPGTGGFNTGELFF. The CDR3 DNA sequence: TGCGCCAGCAGCCCGGGGACAGGCGGTTTTAACACCGGGGAGCTGTTTTTT.

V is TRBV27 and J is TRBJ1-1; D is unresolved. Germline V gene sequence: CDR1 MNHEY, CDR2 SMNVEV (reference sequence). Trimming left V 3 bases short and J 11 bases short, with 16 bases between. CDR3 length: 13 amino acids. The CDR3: CASSFLGMAYAFF. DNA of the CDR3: TGTGCCAGCAGTTTTCTCGGCATGGCTTATGCTTTCTTT.

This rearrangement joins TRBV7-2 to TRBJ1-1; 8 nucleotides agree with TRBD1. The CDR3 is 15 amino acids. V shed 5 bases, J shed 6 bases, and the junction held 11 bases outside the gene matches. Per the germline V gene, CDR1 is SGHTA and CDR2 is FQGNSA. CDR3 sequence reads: CASSLRGQVFSEAFF. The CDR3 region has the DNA TGTGCCAGCAGCCTCCGGGGACAGGTTTTCTCTGAAGCTTTCTTT. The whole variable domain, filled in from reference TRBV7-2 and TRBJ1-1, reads GAGVSQSPSNKVTEKGKDVELRCDPISGHTALYWYRQSLGQGLEFLIYFQGNSAPDKSGLPSDRFSAERTGGSVSTLTIQRTQQEDSAVYLCASSLRGQVFSEAFFGQGTRLTVV.

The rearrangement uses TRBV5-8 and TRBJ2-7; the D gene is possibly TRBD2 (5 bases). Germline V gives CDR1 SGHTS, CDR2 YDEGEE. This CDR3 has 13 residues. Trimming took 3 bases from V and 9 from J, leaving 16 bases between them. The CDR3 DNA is TGTGCCAGCAGCTCTGGAGCTACTCGGGGGCAGTACTTC. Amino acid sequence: CASSSGATRGQYF.

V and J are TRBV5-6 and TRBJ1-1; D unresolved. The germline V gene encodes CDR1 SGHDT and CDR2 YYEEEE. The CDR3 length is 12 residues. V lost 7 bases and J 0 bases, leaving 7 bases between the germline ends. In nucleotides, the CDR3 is TGTGCCAGCGGACCAATGAACACTGAAGCTTTCTTT. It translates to CASGPMNTEAFF.

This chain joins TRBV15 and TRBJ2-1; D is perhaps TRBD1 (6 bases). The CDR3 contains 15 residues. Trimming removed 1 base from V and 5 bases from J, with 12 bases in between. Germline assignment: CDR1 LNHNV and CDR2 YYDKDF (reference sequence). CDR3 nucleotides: TGTGCCACCAGCAGAGGGACAGATGTAAACAATGAGCAGTTCTTC. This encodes CATSRGTDVNNEQFF. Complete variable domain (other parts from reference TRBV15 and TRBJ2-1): DAMVIQNPRYQVTQFGKPVTLSCSQTLNHNVMYWYQQKSSQAPKLLFHYYDKDFNNEADTPDNFQSRRPNTSFCFLDIRSPGLGDTAMYLCATSRGTDVNNEQFFGPGTRLTVL.

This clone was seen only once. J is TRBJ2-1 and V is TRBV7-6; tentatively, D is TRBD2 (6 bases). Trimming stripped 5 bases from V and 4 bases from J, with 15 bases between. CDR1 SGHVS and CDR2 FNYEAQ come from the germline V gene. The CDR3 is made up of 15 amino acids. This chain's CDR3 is CASSPVIAVYNEQFF. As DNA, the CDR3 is TGTGCCAGCAGCCCGGTCATAGCGGTGTACAATGAGCAGTTCTTC.

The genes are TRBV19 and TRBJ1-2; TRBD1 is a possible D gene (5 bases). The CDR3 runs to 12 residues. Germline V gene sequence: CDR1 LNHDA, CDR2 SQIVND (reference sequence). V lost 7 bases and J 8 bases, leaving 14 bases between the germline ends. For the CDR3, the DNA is TGTGCCAGTACCATCCCAGGGAGCGGCTACACCTTC. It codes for CASTIPGSGYTF.

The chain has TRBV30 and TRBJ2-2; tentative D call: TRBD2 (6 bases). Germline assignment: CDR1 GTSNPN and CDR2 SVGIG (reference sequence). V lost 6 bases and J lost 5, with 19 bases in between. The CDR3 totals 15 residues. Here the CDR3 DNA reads TGTGCCTGCCGGGAGCCCAATAAGAGGACCGGGGAGCTGTTTTTT. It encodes CACREPNKRTGELFF.

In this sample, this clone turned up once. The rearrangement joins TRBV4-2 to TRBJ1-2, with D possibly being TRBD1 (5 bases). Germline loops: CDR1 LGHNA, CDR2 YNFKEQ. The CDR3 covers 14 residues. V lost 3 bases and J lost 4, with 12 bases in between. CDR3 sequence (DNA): TGTGCCAGCAGCCACGGGGAAAGGGGCTATGGCTACACCTTC. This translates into CASSHGERGYGYTF.

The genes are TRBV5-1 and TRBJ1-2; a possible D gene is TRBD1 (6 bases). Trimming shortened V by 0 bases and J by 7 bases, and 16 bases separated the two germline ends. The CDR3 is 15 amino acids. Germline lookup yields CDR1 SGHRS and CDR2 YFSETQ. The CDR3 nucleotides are TGCGCCAGCAGCTTGGCGGGGGGGCTGAGAGGTGGCTACACCTTC. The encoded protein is CASSLAGGLRGGYTF.

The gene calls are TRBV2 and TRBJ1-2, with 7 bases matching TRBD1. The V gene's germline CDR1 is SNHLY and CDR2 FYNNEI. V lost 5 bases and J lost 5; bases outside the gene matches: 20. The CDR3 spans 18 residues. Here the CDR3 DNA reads TGTGCCAGCAGTCCCGGGCCCTTTCGGACAGGAAAAGCTTATGGCTACACCTTC. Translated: CASSPGPFRTGKAYGYTF. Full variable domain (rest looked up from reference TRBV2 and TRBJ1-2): EPEVTQTPSHQVTQMGQEVILRCVPISNHLYFYWYRQILGQKVEFLVSFYNNEISEKSEIFDDQFSVERPDGSNFTLKIRSTKLEDSAMYFCASSPGPFRTGKAYGYTFGSGTRLTVV.

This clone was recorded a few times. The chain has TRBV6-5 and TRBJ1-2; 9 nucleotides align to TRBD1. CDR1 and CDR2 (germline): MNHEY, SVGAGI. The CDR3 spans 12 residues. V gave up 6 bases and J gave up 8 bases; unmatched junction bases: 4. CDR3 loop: CASRTDRGGYTF. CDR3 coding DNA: TGTGCCAGCAGGACGGACAGGGGCGGCTACACCTTC.

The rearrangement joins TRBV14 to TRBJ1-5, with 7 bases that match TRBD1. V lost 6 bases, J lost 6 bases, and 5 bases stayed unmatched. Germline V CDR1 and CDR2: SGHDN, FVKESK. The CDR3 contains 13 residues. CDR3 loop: CASSPGGTQPQHF. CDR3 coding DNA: TGTGCCAGCAGTCCAGGGGGAACTCAGCCCCAGCATTTT.

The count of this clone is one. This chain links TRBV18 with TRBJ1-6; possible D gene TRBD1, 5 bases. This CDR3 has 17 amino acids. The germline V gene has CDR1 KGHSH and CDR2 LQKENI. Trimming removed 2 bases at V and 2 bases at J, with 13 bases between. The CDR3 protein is CASSPKGKGAYNSPLHF. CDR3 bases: TGTGCCAGCTCACCAAAAGGGAAAGGGGCCTATAATTCACCCCTCCACTTT.

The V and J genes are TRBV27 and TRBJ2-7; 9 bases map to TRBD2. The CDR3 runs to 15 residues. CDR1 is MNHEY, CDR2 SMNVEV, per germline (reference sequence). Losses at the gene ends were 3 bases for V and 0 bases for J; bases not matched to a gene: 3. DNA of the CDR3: TGTGCCAGCAGTTTTCTAGCGGGGAGCTCCTACGAGCAGTACTTC. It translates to CASSFLAGSSYEQYF.

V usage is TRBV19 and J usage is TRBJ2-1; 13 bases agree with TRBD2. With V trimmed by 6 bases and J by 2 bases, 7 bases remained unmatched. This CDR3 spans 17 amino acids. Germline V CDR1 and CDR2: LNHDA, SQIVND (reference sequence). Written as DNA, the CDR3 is TGTGCCAGTAGCCTATTGGGACTAGCGGGACCCTACAATGAGCAGTTCTTC. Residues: CASSLLGLAGPYNEQFF.

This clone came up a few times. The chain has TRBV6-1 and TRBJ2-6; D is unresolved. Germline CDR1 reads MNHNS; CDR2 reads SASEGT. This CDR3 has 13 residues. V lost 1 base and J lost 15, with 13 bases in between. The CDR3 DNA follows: TGTGCCAGCAGTGAAGGGGTAGGAATCTCCCTGACTTTC. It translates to CASSEGVGISLTF.